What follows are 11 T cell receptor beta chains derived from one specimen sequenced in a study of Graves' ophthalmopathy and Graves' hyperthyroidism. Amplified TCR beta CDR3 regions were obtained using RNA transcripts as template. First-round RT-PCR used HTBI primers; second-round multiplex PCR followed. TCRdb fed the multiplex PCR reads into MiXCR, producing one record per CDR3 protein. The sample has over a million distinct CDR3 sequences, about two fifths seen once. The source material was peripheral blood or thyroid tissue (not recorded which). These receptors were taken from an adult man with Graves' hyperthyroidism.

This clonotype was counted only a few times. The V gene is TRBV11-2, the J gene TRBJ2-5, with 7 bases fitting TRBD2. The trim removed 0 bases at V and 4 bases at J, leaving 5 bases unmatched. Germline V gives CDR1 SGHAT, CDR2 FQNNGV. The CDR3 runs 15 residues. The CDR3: CASSLELADRETQYF. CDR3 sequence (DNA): TGTGCCAGCAGCTTAGAGCTAGCGGACCGAGAGACCCAGTACTTC.

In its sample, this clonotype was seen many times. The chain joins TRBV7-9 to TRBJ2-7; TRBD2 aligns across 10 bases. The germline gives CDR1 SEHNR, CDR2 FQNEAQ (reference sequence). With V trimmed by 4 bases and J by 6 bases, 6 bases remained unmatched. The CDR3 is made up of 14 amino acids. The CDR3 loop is CASSSLAGGPEQYF. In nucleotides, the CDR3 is TGTGCCAGCAGCTCATTAGCGGGAGGACCCGAGCAGTACTTC.

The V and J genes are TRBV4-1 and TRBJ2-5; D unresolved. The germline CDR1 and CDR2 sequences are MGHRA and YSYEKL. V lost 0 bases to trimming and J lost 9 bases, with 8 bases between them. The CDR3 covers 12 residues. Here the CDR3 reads CASSQEVGAQYF. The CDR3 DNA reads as TGCGCCAGCAGCCAAGAAGTCGGTGCCCAGTACTTC.

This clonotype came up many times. CDR3 amino acids: CASRERGGTGELFF. The CDR3 nucleotides are TGTGCCAGCAGAGAGCGGGGAGGCACCGGGGAGCTGTTTTTT. The V call is TRBV7-2, the J call TRBJ2-2, with 7 bases that match TRBD2. The germline V gene encodes CDR1 SGHTA and CDR2 FQGNSA. The CDR3 is 14 residues long. Trimming removed 6 bases from V and 4 bases from J; junction bases left unmatched: 5. Filled out from reference TRBV7-2 and TRBJ2-2, the complete variable domain reads GAGVSQSPSNKVTEKGKDVELRCDPISGHTALYWYRQSLGQGLEFLIYFQGNSAPDKSGLPSDRFSAERTGGSVSTLTIQRTQQEDSAVYLCASRERGGTGELFFGEGSRLTVL.

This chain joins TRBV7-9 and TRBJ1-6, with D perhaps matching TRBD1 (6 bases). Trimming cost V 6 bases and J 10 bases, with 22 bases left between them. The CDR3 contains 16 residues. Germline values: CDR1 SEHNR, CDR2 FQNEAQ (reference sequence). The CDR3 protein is CASRTRDTGVESPLHF. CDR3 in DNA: TGTGCCAGCAGGACGAGGGACACCGGGGTTGAGTCACCCCTCCACTTT.

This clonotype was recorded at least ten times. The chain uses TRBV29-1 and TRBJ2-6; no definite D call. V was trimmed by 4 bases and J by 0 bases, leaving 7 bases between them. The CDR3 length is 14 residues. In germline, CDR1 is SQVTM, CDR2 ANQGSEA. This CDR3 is CSVGWSSGANVLTF. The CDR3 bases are TGCAGCGTTGGGTGGAGCTCTGGGGCCAACGTCCTGACTTTC.

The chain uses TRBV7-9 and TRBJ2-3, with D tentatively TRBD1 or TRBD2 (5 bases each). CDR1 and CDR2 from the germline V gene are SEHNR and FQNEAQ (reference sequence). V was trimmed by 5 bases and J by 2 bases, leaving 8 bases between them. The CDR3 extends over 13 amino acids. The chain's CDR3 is CASSLGTTDTQYF. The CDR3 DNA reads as TGTGCCAGCAGCCTCGGGACCACAGATACGCAGTATTTT.

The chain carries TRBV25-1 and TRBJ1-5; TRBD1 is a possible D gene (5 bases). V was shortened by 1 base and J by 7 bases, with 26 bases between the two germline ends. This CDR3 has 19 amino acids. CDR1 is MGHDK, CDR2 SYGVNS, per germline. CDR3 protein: CASSEFPGRDRYNEQPQHF. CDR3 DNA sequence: TGTGCCAGCAGTGAATTCCCGGGGCGGGACCGTTACAATGAACAGCCCCAGCATTTT. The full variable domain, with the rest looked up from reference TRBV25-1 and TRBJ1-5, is EADIYQTPRYLVIGTGKKITLECSQTMGHDKMYWYQQDPGMELHLIHYSYGVNSTEKGDLSSESTVSRIRTEHFPLTLESARPSHTSQYLCASSEFPGRDRYNEQPQHFGDGTRLSIL.

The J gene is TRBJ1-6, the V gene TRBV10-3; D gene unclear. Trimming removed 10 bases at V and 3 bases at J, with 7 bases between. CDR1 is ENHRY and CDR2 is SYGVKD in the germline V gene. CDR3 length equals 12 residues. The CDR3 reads CASNGYNSPLHF. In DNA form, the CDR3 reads TGTGCCAGCAACGGCTATAATTCACCCCTCCACTTT.

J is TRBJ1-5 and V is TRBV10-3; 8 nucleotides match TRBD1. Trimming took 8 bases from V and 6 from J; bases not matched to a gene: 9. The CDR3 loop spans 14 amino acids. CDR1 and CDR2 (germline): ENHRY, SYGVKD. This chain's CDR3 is CAIGAGGLGQPQHF. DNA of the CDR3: TGTGCCATCGGAGCAGGGGGCCTCGGTCAGCCCCAGCATTTT.

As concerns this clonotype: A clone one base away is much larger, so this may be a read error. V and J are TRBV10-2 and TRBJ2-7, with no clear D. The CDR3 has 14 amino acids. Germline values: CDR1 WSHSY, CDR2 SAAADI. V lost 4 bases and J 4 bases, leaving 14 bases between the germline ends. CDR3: CASSGSFGRYEQYF. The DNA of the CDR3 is TGCGCCAGCAGTGGGTCTTTCGGCAGGTACGAGCAGTACTTC.